The clone carrying this T cell receptor beta chain showed up just a few times. Its antigen remains unidentified. The CDR3 consists of 13 residues. Germline V gene sequence: CDR1 LNHDA, CDR2 SQIVND (reference sequence). V was pared by 3 bases and J by 6 bases, with 12 bases between. This table comes from immunoSEQ multiplex PCR, and its TCRdb copy is limited to in-frame clones, with some not included. In the table there are about 6,000 clones, 82% of which are singletons. This sample is part of a study of brain metastases from non-small cell lung cancer. Overall study results and limits: In about 60% of brain metastases, T-cell clones were expanded compared with matched primary tumors. TCR repertoires overlapped largely between brain metastases and matched primaries. Brain metastases had lower T-cell infiltration than primary tumors.

This chain joins TRBV19 and TRBJ2-7, with D maybe TRBD1 (5 bases). Source material: primary lung tumor tissue. The receptor comes from a donor at least 40 years old with non-small cell lung cancer. CDR3: CASSMGPLGEQYF. Written as DNA, the CDR3 is TGTGCCAGTAGTATGGGGCCCCTGGGCGAGCAGTACTTC.